Reported below is one TCR beta chain. This specimen comes from a study of human thymus T cells. The CDR3 is made up of 18 amino acids. From germline, CDR1 is LNHDA and CDR2 SQIVND (reference sequence). The ends lost 3 bases at V and 0 bases at J; junction bases unmatched: 10. Libraries were prepared by immunoSEQ multiplex PCR; TCRdb keeps only in-frame clonotypes and omits some of them. The sample contains tens of thousands of clones, 85% to 95% of which appear only once. Those donating were healthy Finnish infants in corrective surgery for congenital heart defects. During surgery, about 0.5-1 mL peripheral blood was drawn from four of eight donors.

This sequence originates from a girl in the first two years of life with a congenital heart defect but otherwise immunologically healthy. Sequences were obtained from blood. The chain employs TRBV19 and TRBJ1-1; 10 bases are shared with TRBD1. CDR3 sequence (DNA): TGTGCCAGTAGTATCCCCCGGGACAGGGGAGGATTGAACACTGAAGCTTTCTTT. This gives the protein CASSIPRDRGGLNTEAFF.